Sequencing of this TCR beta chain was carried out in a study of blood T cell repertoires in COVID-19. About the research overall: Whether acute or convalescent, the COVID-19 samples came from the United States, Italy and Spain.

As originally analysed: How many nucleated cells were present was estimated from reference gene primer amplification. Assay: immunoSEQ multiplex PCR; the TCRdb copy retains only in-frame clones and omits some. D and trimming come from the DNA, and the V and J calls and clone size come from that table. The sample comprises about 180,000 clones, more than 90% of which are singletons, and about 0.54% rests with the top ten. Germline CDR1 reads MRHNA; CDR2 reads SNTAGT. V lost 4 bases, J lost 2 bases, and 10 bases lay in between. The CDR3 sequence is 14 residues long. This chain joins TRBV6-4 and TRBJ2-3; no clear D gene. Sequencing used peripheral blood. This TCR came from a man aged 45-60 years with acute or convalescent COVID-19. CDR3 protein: CASSAEAPTDTQYF. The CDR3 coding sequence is TGTGCCAGCAGTGCTGAAGCCCCCACAGATACGCAGTATTTT.